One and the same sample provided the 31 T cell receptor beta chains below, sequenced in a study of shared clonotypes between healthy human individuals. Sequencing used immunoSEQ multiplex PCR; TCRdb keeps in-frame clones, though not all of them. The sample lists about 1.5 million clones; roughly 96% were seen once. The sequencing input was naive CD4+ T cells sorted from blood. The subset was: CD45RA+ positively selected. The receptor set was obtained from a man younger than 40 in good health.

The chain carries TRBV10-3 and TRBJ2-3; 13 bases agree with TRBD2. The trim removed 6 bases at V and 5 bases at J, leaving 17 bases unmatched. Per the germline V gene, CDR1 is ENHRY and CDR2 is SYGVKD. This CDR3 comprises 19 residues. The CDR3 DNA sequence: TGTGCCATCAGGGACCATATGGACAGGACTAGCGGGAGTGGAGATACGCAGTATTTT. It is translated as CAIRDHMDRTSGSGDTQYF.

The CDR3: CASSLGTSGVPPYNEQFF. In DNA form, the CDR3 reads TGTGCCAGCAGCTTGGGGACTAGCGGGGTACCCCCTTACAATGAGCAGTTCTTC. J is TRBJ2-1 and V is TRBV9, with TRBD2 matching over 13 bases. Trimming cost V 4 bases and J 4 bases; bases outside gene matches: 11. The CDR3 is 18 amino acids. Germline V gives CDR1 SGDLS, CDR2 YYNGEE.

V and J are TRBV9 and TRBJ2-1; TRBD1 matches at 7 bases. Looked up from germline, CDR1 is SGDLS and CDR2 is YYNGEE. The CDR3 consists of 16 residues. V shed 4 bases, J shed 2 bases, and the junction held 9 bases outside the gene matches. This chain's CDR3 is CASSLLGQLPYNEQFF. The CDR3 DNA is TGTGCCAGCAGCCTGCTGGGACAGCTCCCCTACAATGAGCAGTTCTTC.

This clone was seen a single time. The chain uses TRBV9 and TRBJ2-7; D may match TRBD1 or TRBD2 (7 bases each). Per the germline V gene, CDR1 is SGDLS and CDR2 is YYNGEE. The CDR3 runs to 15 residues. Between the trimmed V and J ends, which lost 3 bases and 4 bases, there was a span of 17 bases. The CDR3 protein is CASSGEGQTPYEQYF. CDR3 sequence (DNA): TGTGCCAGCAGCGGGGAGGGACAGACCCCTTACGAGCAGTACTTC. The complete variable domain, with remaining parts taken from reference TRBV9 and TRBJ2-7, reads DSGVTQTPKHLITATGQRVTLRCSPRSGDLSVYWYQQSLDQGLQFLIQYYNGEERAKGNILERFSAQQFPDLHSELNLSSLELGDSALYFCASSGEGQTPYEQYFGPGTRLTVT.

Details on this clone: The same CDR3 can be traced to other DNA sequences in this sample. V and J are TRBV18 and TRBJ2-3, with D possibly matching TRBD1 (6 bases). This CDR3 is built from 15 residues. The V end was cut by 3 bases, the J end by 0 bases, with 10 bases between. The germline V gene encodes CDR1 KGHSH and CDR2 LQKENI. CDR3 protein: CASSPGQLSTDTQYF. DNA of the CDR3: TGTGCCAGCTCACCCGGACAGCTTAGCACAGATACGCAGTATTTT.

The CDR3 sequence: CASSLFSGSYEQYF. Here the CDR3 DNA reads TGTGCCAGCAGCTTGTTTTCAGGTTCTTACGAGCAGTACTTC. This chain connects TRBV5-4 to TRBJ2-7; D remains ambiguous. The CDR3 loop spans 14 amino acids. Trimming pared 1 base from V and 4 bases from J, leaving 12 bases between. Germline loops: CDR1 SGHNT, CDR2 YYREEE (reference sequence). The full variable domain, rest sourced from reference TRBV5-4 and TRBJ2-7, is ETGVTQSPTHLIKTRGQQVTLRCSSQSGHNTVSWYQQALGQGPQFIFQYYREEENGRGNFPPRFSGLQFPNYSSELNVNALELDDSALYLCASSLFSGSYEQYFGPGTRLTVT.

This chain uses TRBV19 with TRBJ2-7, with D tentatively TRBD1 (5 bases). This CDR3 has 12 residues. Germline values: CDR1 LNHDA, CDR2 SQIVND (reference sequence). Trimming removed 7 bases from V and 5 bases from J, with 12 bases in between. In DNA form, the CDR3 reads TGTGCCAGTAAGGGCTGGGGCAACGAGCAGTACTTC. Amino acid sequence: CASKGWGNEQYF. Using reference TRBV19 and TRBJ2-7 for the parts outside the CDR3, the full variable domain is DGGITQSPKYLFRKEGQNVTLSCEQNLNHDAMYWYRQDPGQGLRLIYYSQIVNDFQKGDIAEGYSVSREKKESFPLTVTSAQKNPTAFYLCASKGWGNEQYFGPGTRLTVT.

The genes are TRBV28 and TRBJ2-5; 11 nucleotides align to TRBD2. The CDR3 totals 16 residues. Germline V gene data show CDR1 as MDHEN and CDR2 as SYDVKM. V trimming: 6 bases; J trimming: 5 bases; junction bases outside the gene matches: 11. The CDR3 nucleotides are TGTGCCAGCAGCCACCCCGGACTAGCGGGTGTGGAGACCCAGTACTTC. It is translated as CASSHPGLAGVETQYF.

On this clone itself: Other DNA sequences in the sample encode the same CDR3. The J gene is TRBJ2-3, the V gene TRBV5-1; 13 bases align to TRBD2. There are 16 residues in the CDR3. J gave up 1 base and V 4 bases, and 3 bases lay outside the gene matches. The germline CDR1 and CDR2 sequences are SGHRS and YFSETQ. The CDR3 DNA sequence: TGCGCCAGCAGCCTCGGGACTAGCGGGGGCACAGATACGCAGTATTTT. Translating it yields CASSLGTSGGTDTQYF.

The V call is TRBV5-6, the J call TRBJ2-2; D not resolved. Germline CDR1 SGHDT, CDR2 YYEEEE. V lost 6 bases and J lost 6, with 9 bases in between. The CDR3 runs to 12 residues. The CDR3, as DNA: TGTGCCAGCACTAGAACCCCCGGGGAGCTGTTTTTT. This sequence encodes CASTRTPGELFF.

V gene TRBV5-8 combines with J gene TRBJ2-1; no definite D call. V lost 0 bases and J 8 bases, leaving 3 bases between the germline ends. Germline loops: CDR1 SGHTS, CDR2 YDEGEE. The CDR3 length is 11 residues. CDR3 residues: CASSLEDEQFF. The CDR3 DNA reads TGTGCCAGCAGCTTGGAGGATGAGCAGTTCTTC.

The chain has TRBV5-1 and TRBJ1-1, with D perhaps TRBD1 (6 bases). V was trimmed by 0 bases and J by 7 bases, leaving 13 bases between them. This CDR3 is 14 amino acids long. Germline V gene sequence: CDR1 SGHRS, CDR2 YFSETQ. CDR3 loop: CASSLGQVQGEAFF. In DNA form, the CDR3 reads TGCGCCAGCAGCTTGGGACAGGTTCAAGGTGAAGCTTTCTTT.

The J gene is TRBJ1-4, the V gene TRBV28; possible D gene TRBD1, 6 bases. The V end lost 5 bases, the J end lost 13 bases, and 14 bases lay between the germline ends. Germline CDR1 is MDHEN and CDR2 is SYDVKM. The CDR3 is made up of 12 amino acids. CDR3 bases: TGTGCCAGCAGTGAAGGACAGCCGCGACTGTTTTTT. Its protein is CASSEGQPRLFF.

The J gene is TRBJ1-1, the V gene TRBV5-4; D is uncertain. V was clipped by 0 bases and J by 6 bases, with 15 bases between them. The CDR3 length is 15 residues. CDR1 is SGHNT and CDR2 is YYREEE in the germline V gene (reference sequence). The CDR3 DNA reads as TGTGCCAGCAGCTTGGGAGGCAGAAGGGAAGCTGAAGCTTTCTTT. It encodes CASSLGGRREAEAFF.

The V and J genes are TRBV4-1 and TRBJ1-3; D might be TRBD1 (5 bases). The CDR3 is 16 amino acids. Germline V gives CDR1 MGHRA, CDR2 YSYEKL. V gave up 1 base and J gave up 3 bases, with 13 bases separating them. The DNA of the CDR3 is TGCGCCAGCAGCCAAGGAAGGCAGGGTGGTGGAAACACCATATATTTT. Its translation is CASSQGRQGGGNTIYF.

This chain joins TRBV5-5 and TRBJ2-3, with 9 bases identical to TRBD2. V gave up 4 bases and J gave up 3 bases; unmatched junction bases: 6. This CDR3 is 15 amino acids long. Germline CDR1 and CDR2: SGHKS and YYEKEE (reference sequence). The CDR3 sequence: CASSQWREGTDTQYF. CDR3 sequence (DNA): TGTGCCAGCAGCCAGTGGCGGGAGGGGACAGATACGCAGTATTTT.

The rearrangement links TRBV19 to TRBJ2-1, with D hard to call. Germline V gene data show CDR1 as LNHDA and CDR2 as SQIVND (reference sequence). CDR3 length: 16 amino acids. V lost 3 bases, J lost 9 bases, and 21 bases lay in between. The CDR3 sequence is CASSIKAGPLSSEQFF. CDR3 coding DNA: TGTGCCAGTAGTATTAAGGCCGGCCCCCTTTCATCTGAGCAGTTCTTC.

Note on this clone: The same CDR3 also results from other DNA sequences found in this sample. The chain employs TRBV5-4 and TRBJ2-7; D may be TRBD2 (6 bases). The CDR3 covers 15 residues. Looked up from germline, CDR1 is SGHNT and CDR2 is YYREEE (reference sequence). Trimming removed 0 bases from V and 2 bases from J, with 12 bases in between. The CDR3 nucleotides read TGTGCCAGCAGCTTGGGCGGGACGGGAGCCTACGAGCAGTACTTC. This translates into CASSLGGTGAYEQYF.

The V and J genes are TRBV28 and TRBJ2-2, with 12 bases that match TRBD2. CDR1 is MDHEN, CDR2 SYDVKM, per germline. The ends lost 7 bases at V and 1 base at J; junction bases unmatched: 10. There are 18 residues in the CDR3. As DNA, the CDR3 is TGTGCCAGCACGGGGGCTAGCGGGAGGGCCGGGAACACCGGGGAGCTGTTTTTT. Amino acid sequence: CASTGASGRAGNTGELFF.

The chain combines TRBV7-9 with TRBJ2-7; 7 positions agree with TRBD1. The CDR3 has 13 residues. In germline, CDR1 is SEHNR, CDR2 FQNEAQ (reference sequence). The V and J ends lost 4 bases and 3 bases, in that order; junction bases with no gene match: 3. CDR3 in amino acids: CASSSRDSYEQYF. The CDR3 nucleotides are TGTGCCAGCAGCTCCCGGGACAGCTACGAGCAGTACTTC.

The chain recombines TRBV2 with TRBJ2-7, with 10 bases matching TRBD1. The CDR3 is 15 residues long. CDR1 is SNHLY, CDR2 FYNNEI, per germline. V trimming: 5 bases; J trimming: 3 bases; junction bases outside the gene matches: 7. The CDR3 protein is CASSRGQGGYYEQYF. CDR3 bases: TGTGCCAGCAGTCGCGGACAGGGGGGATACTACGAGCAGTACTTC.

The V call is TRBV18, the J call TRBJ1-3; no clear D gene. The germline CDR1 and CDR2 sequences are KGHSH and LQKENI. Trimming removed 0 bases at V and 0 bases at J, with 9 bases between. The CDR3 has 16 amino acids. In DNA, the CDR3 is TGTGCCAGCTCACCACCGGTTCGGCCCTCTGGAAACACCATATATTTT. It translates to CASSPPVRPSGNTIYF.

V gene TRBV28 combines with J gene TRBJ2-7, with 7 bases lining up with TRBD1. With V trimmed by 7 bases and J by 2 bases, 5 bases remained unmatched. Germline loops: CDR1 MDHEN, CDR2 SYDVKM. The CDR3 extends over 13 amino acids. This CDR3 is CASTPGQTYEQYF. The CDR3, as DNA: TGTGCCAGCACCCCGGGACAGACCTACGAGCAGTACTTC.

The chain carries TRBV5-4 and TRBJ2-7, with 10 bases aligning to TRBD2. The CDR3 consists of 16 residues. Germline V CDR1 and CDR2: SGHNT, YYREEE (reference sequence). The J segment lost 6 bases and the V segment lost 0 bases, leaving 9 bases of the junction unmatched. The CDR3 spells CASSLAGLAGESEQYF. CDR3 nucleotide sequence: TGTGCCAGCAGCTTGGCTGGTCTAGCGGGAGAGAGCGAGCAGTACTTC.

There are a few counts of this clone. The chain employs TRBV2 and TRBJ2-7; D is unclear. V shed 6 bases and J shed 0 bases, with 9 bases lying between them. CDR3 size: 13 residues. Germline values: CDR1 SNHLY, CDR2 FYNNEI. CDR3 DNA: TGTGCCAGCAGCCTTAGGAGCTCCTACGAGCAGTACTTC. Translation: CASSLRSSYEQYF.

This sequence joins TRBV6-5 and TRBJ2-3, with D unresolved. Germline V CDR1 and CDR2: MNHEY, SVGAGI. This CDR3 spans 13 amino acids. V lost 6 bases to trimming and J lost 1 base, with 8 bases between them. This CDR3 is CASRQPGTDTQYF. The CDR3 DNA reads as TGTGCCAGCAGACAACCGGGCACAGATACGCAGTATTTT.

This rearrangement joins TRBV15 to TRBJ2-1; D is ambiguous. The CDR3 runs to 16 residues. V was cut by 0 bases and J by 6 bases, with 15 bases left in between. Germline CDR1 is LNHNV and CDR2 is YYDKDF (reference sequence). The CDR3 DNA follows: TGTGCCACCAGCAGAGATCGGGCCACCAGTCTCAATGAGCAGTTCTTC. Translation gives CATSRDRATSLNEQFF.

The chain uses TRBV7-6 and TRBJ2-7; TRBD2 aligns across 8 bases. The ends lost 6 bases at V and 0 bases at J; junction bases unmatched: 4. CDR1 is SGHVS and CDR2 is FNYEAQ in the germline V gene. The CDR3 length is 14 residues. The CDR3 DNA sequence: TGTGCCAGCAGACTAGCGGAAACCTCCTACGAGCAGTACTTC. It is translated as CASRLAETSYEQYF.

CDR3 DNA: TGTGCCAGCAGTCCAAACACCCTTACGGACAGGGTGGATGGCTACACCTTC. Protein sequence: CASSPNTLTDRVDGYTF. The chain has TRBV27 and TRBJ1-2; 8 nucleotides line up with TRBD1. The germline CDR1 and CDR2 sequences are MNHEY and SMNVEV (reference sequence). The J segment lost 6 bases and the V segment lost 5 bases, leaving 17 bases of the junction unmatched. The CDR3 contains 17 residues.

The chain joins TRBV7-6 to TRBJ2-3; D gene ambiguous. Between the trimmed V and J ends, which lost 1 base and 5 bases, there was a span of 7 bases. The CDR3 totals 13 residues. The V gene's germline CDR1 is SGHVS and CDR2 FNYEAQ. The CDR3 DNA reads TGTGCCAGCAGCTTAGTTCAAAGAGATACGCAGTATTTT. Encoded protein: CASSLVQRDTQYF.

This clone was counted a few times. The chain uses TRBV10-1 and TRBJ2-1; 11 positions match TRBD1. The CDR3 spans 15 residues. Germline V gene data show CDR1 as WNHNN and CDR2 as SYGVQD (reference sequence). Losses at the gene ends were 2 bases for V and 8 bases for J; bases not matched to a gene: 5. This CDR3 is CASSEPDRGLDEQFF. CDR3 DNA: TGCGCCAGCAGTGAGCCGGACAGGGGGCTCGATGAGCAGTTCTTC.